The TCR beta chain described here comes from a study of T cell responses to AZD1222 COVID-19 vaccine. Measured with immunoSEQ multiplex PCR; TCRdb has only the in-frame clones, and not every one. The repertoire holds roughly 80,000 clones, with roughly 88% as singletons. Concerning this clone itself: Its antigen is unknown.

General observations from the study: Females outnumbered males among donors, who were mostly white British; clonal diversity was possibly underestimated. Baseline testing showed seropositivity in only six AZD1222 recipients. Increases in Spike-specific TCR breadth and depth were seen after two AZD1222 doses.

The specimen comprised peripheral blood, sampled on day 0 of MenACWY control vaccination. The source is an adult in good health.

CDR3 in DNA: TGTGCCAGCAGCTTAGTATTGGGTAATGAGCAGTTCTTC. This encodes CASSLVLGNEQFF. The chain links TRBV11-2 to TRBJ2-1; D call uncertain. The CDR3 has 13 amino acids. Looked up from germline, CDR1 is SGHAT and CDR2 is FQNNGV. Trimming took 1 base from V and 7 from J, leaving 8 bases between them. Complete variable domain (other parts from reference TRBV11-2 and TRBJ2-1): EAGVAQSPRYKIIEKRQSVAFWCNPISGHATLYWYQQILGQGPKLLIQFQNNGVVDDSQLPKDRFSAERLKGVDSTLKIQPAKLEDSAVYLCASSLVLGNEQFFGPGTRLTVL.